The 23 T cell receptor beta chains given below trace back to one sample, sequenced in a study of blood T cell repertoires in COVID-19. Using immunoSEQ multiplex PCR, the repertoire was profiled, and TCRdb retains in-frame clones only, with some absent. This sample has roughly 120,000 clones, with under 95% found just once. The sequenced material came from peripheral blood. The receptors were sampled from a man aged 60-69 years with COVID-19, enrolled during active disease.

V is TRBV5-5 and J is TRBJ2-2; 7 bases are shared with TRBD1. The CDR3 totals 15 residues. Germline CDR1 and CDR2: SGHKS and YYEKEE (reference sequence). Unmatched junction bases numbered 11, after V lost 4 bases and J lost 8 bases. The CDR3: CASSEPTGRAGELFF. CDR3 nucleotides: TGTGCCAGCAGCGAACCGACAGGGAGAGCGGGGGAGCTGTTTTTT.

The chain uses TRBV14 and TRBJ1-1, with D tentatively TRBD1 (6 bases). Germline CDR1 SGHDN, CDR2 FVKESK. This CDR3 spans 13 amino acids. V lost 5 bases, J lost 5 bases, and 12 bases lay in between. CDR3 bases: TGTGCCAGCAGCGCCCCAGGGGAGACTGAAGCTTTCTTT. This translates into CASSAPGETEAFF.

The rearrangement links TRBV6-4 to TRBJ2-1; possible D gene TRBD2, 5 bases. In germline, CDR1 is MRHNA, CDR2 SNTAGT. The CDR3 has 14 residues. Trimming cost V 6 bases and J 4 bases, with 13 bases left between them. This CDR3 is CASRREMSYNEQFF. The CDR3 bases are TGTGCCAGCAGGAGGGAGATGTCGTACAATGAGCAGTTCTTC.

The rearrangement uses TRBV5-1 and TRBJ1-1; possible D gene TRBD1, 6 bases. V was trimmed by 4 bases and J by 1 base, leaving 14 bases between them. Looked up from germline, CDR1 is SGHRS and CDR2 is YFSETQ. CDR3 length: 15 amino acids. The DNA for the CDR3 is TGCGCCAGCAGCGCATACGGGACACAGAACACTGAAGCTTTCTTT. It codes for CASSAYGTQNTEAFF.

This clone turned up a few times. Relative to the germline gene, one junction end is altered; a read error may explain this. The chain carries TRBV20-1 and TRBJ2-3; D unresolved. This CDR3 region has 13 residues. The germline V gene has CDR1 DFQATT and CDR2 SNEGSKA (reference sequence). CDR3 region: CSASLRSRDTQYF. CDR3 DNA: TGCAGTGCTAGTCTGCGGAGCAGAGATACGCAGTATTTT.

The genes are TRBV7-3 and TRBJ1-1; no reliable D call. The ends were cut back, 5 bases at V and 3 bases at J, with 16 bases in the middle. The germline gives CDR1 SGHTA, CDR2 FQGTGA. The CDR3 contains 15 residues. The CDR3 region has the DNA TGTGCCAGCAGCGAAAACGGACTAATTGACACTGAAGCTTTCTTT. It codes for CASSENGLIDTEAFF. The full variable domain, rest sourced from reference TRBV7-3 and TRBJ1-1, is GAGVSQTPSNKVTEKGKYVELRCDPISGHTALYWYRQSLGQGPEFLIYFQGTGAADDSGLPNDRFFAVRPEGSVSTLKIQRTERGDSAVYLCASSENGLIDTEAFFGQGTRLTVV.

This chain joins TRBV6-5 and TRBJ2-7, with 15 bases matching TRBD2. This CDR3 contains 14 residues. Germline V gene lookup returns CDR1 MNHEY and CDR2 SVGAGI. V lost 7 bases and J lost 6; bases outside the gene matches: 4. CDR3: CASTGTSGRFEQYF. The CDR3 DNA sequence: TGTGCCAGCACAGGGACTAGCGGGAGGTTCGAGCAGTACTTC.

The chain combines TRBV7-2 with TRBJ1-1; D possibly corresponds to TRBD1 (6 bases). V lost 4 bases, J lost 1 base, and 10 bases lay in between. Per the germline V gene, CDR1 is SGHTA and CDR2 is FQGNSA. The CDR3 has 14 residues. The CDR3 spells CASSSTGWNTEAFF. The CDR3 coding sequence is TGTGCCAGCAGCTCGACAGGTTGGAACACTGAAGCTTTCTTT.

The chain has TRBV2 and TRBJ1-1; D may be TRBD1 (5 bases). Germline CDR1 reads SNHLY; CDR2 reads FYNNEI. The CDR3 loop spans 14 amino acids. V was cut by 4 bases and J by 0 bases, with 9 bases left in between. CDR3 amino acids: CASSGQGMNTEAFF. CDR3 DNA sequence: TGTGCCAGCAGTGGCCAGGGAATGAACACTGAAGCTTTCTTT.

J is TRBJ2-5 and V is TRBV19; TRBD1 might be the D (6 bases). V was clipped by 5 bases and J by 7 bases, with 14 bases between them. Looked up from germline, CDR1 is LNHDA and CDR2 is SQIVND (reference sequence). The length of the CDR3 is 13 residues. CDR3 loop: CASSQTGFGTQYF. The CDR3 coding sequence is TGTGCCAGTAGTCAAACAGGGTTCGGGACCCAGTACTTC.

The rearrangement uses TRBV25-1 and TRBJ2-1, with 10 bases fitting TRBD2. CDR3 length: 13 residues. J lost 8 bases, V lost 5 bases, and 3 bases had no gene match. Germline V gene sequence: CDR1 MGHDK, CDR2 SYGVNS. The CDR3 protein is CASSSGRADEQFF. Here the CDR3 DNA reads TGTGCCAGCAGTAGCGGGAGGGCTGATGAGCAGTTCTTC.

This sequence joins TRBV18 and TRBJ2-1, with a weak D call TRBD1 (6 bases). Per germline, CDR1 KGHSH and CDR2 LQKENI. Trimming took 4 bases from V and 8 from J, leaving 15 bases between them. This CDR3 spans 14 amino acids. CDR3 nucleotides: TGTGCCAGCTCACGGGACAAGGGGCAGGATGAGCAGTTCTTC. It is translated as CASSRDKGQDEQFF.

The chain is built from TRBV5-1 and TRBJ2-2; possible D gene TRBD2, 5 bases. Germline assignment: CDR1 SGHRS and CDR2 YFSETQ. V was shortened by 0 bases and J by 7 bases, with 13 bases between the two germline ends. The CDR3 spans 15 residues. The CDR3 loop reads CASSLEGVRGGELFF. The CDR3 coding sequence is TGCGCCAGCAGCTTGGAGGGAGTACGAGGCGGGGAGCTGTTTTTT.

There are a few counts of this clone. The V gene is TRBV7-9, the J gene TRBJ2-1; a possible D gene is TRBD2 (6 bases). Trimming cost V 7 bases and J 3 bases, with 10 bases left between them. The V gene's germline CDR1 is SEHNR and CDR2 FQNEAQ (reference sequence). The CDR3 is 13 residues long. CDR3 bases: TGTGCCAGCATCACGGGAGACTACAATGAGCAGTTCTTC. It is translated as CASITGDYNEQFF.

This chain uses TRBV10-2 with TRBJ2-2, with TRBD2 matching over 11 bases. V gave up 6 bases and J gave up 1 base; unmatched junction bases: 10. CDR3 length: 18 residues. Germline CDR1 reads WSHSY; CDR2 reads SAAADI. This CDR3 is CASSLSPLAGGNTGELFF. For the CDR3, the DNA is TGCGCCAGCAGCTTGAGTCCCCTAGCGGGAGGGAACACCGGGGAGCTGTTTTTT.

The gene calls are TRBV7-9 and TRBJ1-2; TRBD1 is a possible D gene (6 bases). V was trimmed by 3 bases and J by 8 bases, leaving 19 bases between them. The germline V gene has CDR1 SEHNR and CDR2 FQNEAQ (reference sequence). The CDR3 runs to 15 residues. Here the CDR3 DNA reads TGTGCCAGCAGCTTGGGGCAGGGGAGCTCAGAAGGCTACACCTTC. This encodes CASSLGQGSSEGYTF.

The rearrangement joins TRBV10-3 to TRBJ1-5; TRBD1 matches at 9 bases. The CDR3 runs 16 residues. The germline gives CDR1 ENHRY, CDR2 SYGVKD. V gave up 5 bases and J gave up 2 bases; unmatched junction bases: 7. CDR3 in DNA: TGTGCCATCAGTCCCGGGACAGGGATGGGCAATCAGCCCCAGCATTTT. It yields the protein CAISPGTGMGNQPQHF.

About this clone: At one of its ends the junction is not consistent with the germline gene, which may arise from a read error. This chain links TRBV7-7 with TRBJ2-2; D call uncertain. The CDR3 covers 14 residues. Germline CDR1 SSHAT, CDR2 FNYEAQ (reference sequence). The CDR3 DNA reads TGTGCTAGCAGCTTAGATCGTAACACCGGGGAGCTGTTTTTT. Translation gives CASSLDRNTGELFF.

The chain combines TRBV10-3 with TRBJ2-2; D not resolved. The V end lost 6 bases, the J end lost 3 bases, and 5 bases lay between the germline ends. CDR3 length: 12 residues. Germline V CDR1 and CDR2: ENHRY, SYGVKD. As DNA, the CDR3 is TGTGCCATCAGCCAATACACCGGGGAGCTGTTTTTT. This encodes CAISQYTGELFF.

The CDR3 here is CASSLTQYRRTEAFF. Written as DNA, the CDR3 is TGTGCCAGCAGTTTAACCCAGTACAGGAGAACTGAAGCTTTCTTT. The chain uses TRBV28 and TRBJ1-1; TRBD1 might be the D (5 bases). This CDR3 has 15 amino acids. Deletions cut 2 bases from V and 5 bases from J, with 15 bases between. Germline CDR1 is MDHEN and CDR2 is SYDVKM.

The chain links TRBV20-1 to TRBJ1-5; D unresolved. CDR1 and CDR2 (germline): DFQATT, SNEGSKA (reference sequence). The length of the CDR3 is 13 residues. The V and J ends lost 3 bases and 3 bases respectively, with 9 bases between them. The CDR3 sequence: CSASGGINQPQHF. CDR3 bases: TGCAGTGCTAGTGGAGGGATCAATCAGCCCCAGCATTTT.

This clone has a single count. This chain joins TRBV29-1 and TRBJ2-3; D unresolved. The CDR3 extends over 11 amino acids. V was shortened by 3 bases and J by 3 bases, with 4 bases between the two germline ends. CDR1 and CDR2 (germline): SQVTM, ANQGSEA. For the CDR3, the DNA is TGCAGCGTTGACTTAACAGATACGCAGTATTTT. Amino acid sequence: CSVDLTDTQYF.

This sequence joins TRBV6-5 and TRBJ2-3, with 7 positions matching TRBD2. J lost 6 bases, V lost 6 bases, and 12 bases had no gene match. The germline gives CDR1 MNHEY, CDR2 SVGAGI. This CDR3 spans 15 amino acids. The CDR3 loop is CASSPGTTIGDTQYF. CDR3 sequence (DNA): TGTGCCAGCAGCCCCGGGACTACAATTGGGGATACGCAGTATTTT.